The 15 T cell receptor beta chains below were found in one sample sequenced in a study of blood T cell repertoires in COVID-19. TCRdb's table, derived via immunoSEQ multiplex PCR, lists solely in-frame clones and lacks some. This sample yields roughly 90,000 clones, of which roughly 89% are seen a single time; about 2% belongs to the top ten. The sample taken for sequencing was peripheral blood. These receptors all come from a man aged 50 to 59 with acute or convalescent COVID-19.

The chain has TRBV7-8 and TRBJ2-7, with 11 bases identical to TRBD2. Germline values: CDR1 SGHVS, CDR2 FQNEAQ. This CDR3 comprises 17 residues. V was clipped by 0 bases and J by 3 bases; unmatched bases: 7. CDR3 DNA sequence: TGTGCCAGCAGCTTAGCCCCACTAGCGGGAGTGGGCTACGAGCAGTACTTC. Translating gives CASSLAPLAGVGYEQYF. Full variable domain (outside the CDR3, taken from reference TRBV7-8 and TRBJ2-7): GAGVSQSPRYKVAKRGQDVALRCDPISGHVSLFWYQQALGQGPEFLTYFQNEAQLDKSGLPSDRFFAERPEGSVSTLKIQRTQQEDSAVYLCASSLAPLAGVGYEQYFGPGTRLTVT.

A remark on this clone: In the same sample, other DNA sequences code for this CDR3. The J gene is TRBJ1-1, the V gene TRBV5-1, with TRBD1 identical over 7 bases. J gave up 5 bases and V 0 bases, and 4 bases lay outside the gene matches. This CDR3 is 14 amino acids long. Germline V gene lookup returns CDR1 SGHRS and CDR2 YFSETQ. The CDR3 region is CASSLEGAGTEAFF. In DNA, the CDR3 is TGCGCCAGCAGCTTGGAGGGGGCAGGGACTGAAGCTTTCTTT.

The sample holds a few counts of this clone. The chain is built from TRBV5-4 and TRBJ2-5; 13 bases align to TRBD2. The germline gives CDR1 SGHNT, CDR2 YYREEE (reference sequence). The ends lost 2 bases at V and 6 bases at J; junction bases unmatched: 4. The CDR3 has 15 residues. For the CDR3, the DNA is TGTGCCAGCAGCTTACTAGCGGGGGGGATGAAGACCCAGTACTTC. This translates into CASSLLAGGMKTQYF.

The rearrangement joins TRBV10-2 to TRBJ2-7; maybe TRBD2 (6 bases). Germline loops: CDR1 WSHSY, CDR2 SAAADI. This CDR3 is built from 15 residues. V was shortened by 6 bases and J by 3 bases, with 18 bases between the two germline ends. Written as DNA, the CDR3 is TGCGCCAGCAGCGAGCTCTCGGCTAGCGACTACGAGCAGTACTTC. This translates into CASSELSASDYEQYF.

This clone showed up just once. This chain uses TRBV10-3 with TRBJ1-2; 10 bases line up with TRBD1. The CDR3 runs 13 residues. V shed 6 bases and J 8 bases; nucleotides not matched to a gene: 6. From germline, CDR1 is ENHRY and CDR2 SYGVKD. CDR3 DNA sequence: TGTGCCATCAGCGGGACAGGGGCTGAGGGCTACACCTTC. Residues: CAISGTGAEGYTF.

This sequence joins TRBV2 and TRBJ2-7, with D possibly matching TRBD1 (5 bases). With 6 bases removed from V and 0 bases from J, the gap between germline ends came to 9 bases. This CDR3 comprises 13 residues. Germline CDR1 and CDR2: SNHLY and FYNNEI. The CDR3 loop is CASRGLVSYEQYF. The CDR3 coding sequence is TGTGCCAGCAGGGGGCTTGTCTCCTACGAGCAGTACTTC.

V usage is TRBV5-5 and J usage is TRBJ2-7; D is ambiguous. The CDR3 sequence is 13 residues long. Germline values: CDR1 SGHKS, CDR2 YYEKEE (reference sequence). Trimming removed 1 base at V and 6 bases at J, with 11 bases between. DNA of the CDR3: TGTGCCAGCAGCTTGACCCCCCAGTCCGAGCAGTACGTC. Its translation is CASSLTPQSEQYV.

This sequence joins TRBV20-1 and TRBJ2-7; no clear D. This CDR3 is 10 amino acids long. Trimming stripped 5 bases from V and 7 bases from J, with 9 bases between. The germline CDR1 and CDR2 sequences are DFQATT and SNEGSKA (reference sequence). The CDR3 sequence is CSAPRWEQYV. In DNA form, the CDR3 reads TGCAGTGCTCCCCGGTGGGAGCAGTACGTC.

The chain couples TRBV6-1 to TRBJ2-7; weak D call: TRBD2 (5 bases). The CDR3 runs 13 residues. V was shortened by 0 bases and J by 6 bases, with 9 bases between the two germline ends. Germline assignment: CDR1 MNHNS and CDR2 SASEGT. The CDR3 region has the DNA TGTGCCAGCAGTGAAGCGCGGAGGACCGAGCAGTACGTC. Protein sequence: CASSEARRTEQYV.

This clone came up a few times. The chain couples TRBV9 to TRBJ2-7, with 9 bases aligning to TRBD1. V shed 3 bases and J 3 bases; nucleotides not matched to a gene: 7. Germline V gives CDR1 SGDLS, CDR2 YYNGEE. The CDR3 is 15 amino acids. In DNA form, the CDR3 reads TGTGCCAGCAGCGGAGAAGACAGGGGGATCTACGAGCAGTACTTC. It translates to CASSGEDRGIYEQYF.

This chain connects TRBV5-6 to TRBJ2-5; 9 bases are a match to TRBD1. Germline V gene data show CDR1 as SGHDT and CDR2 as YYEEEE. This CDR3 is built from 14 residues. Trimming took 6 bases from V and 5 from J; bases not matched to a gene: 8. The CDR3 protein is CASIRTGAAETQYF. In DNA, the CDR3 is TGTGCCAGCATCCGGACAGGGGCGGCCGAGACCCAGTACTTC.

The chain couples TRBV7-6 to TRBJ2-7; D is ambiguous. The length of the CDR3 is 12 residues. V was pared by 1 base and J by 6 bases, with 7 bases between. Germline lookup yields CDR1 SGHVS and CDR2 FNYEAQ. DNA of the CDR3: TGTGCCAGCAGCTTAGGGGCGAGCGAGCAGTACTTC. Protein: CASSLGASEQYF.

The chain uses TRBV11-2 and TRBJ1-1, with 9 bases that match TRBD1. V was pared by 3 bases and J by 5 bases, with 7 bases of the junction left unmatched. This CDR3 is 15 amino acids long. From germline, CDR1 is SGHAT and CDR2 FQNNGV. The CDR3 protein is CASSFAQGAGTEAFF. As DNA, the CDR3 is TGTGCCAGCAGCTTCGCACAGGGGGCGGGTACTGAAGCTTTCTTT.

This rearrangement joins TRBV19 to TRBJ1-6; D possibly corresponds to TRBD1 (5 bases). Per the germline V gene, CDR1 is LNHDA and CDR2 is SQIVND (reference sequence). The CDR3 sequence is 16 residues long. Trimming took off 1 base at V and 7 bases at J, with 14 bases between the two ends. As DNA, the CDR3 is TGTGCCAGTAGTATAGGGGGGGAACGTATGAATTCACCCCTCCACTTT. It specifies CASSIGGERMNSPLHF.

This CDR3 is CASSYGRVGEQYV. The DNA of the CDR3 is TGTGCCAGCAGTTACGGCAGGGTGGGCGAGCAGTACGTC. This sequence joins TRBV6-2 or TRBV6-3 and TRBJ2-7, with a possible D match to TRBD1 (5 bases). From germline, CDR1 is MNHEY and CDR2 SVGEGT. Trimming left V 2 bases short and J 6 bases short, with 11 bases between. The CDR3 length is 13 residues.